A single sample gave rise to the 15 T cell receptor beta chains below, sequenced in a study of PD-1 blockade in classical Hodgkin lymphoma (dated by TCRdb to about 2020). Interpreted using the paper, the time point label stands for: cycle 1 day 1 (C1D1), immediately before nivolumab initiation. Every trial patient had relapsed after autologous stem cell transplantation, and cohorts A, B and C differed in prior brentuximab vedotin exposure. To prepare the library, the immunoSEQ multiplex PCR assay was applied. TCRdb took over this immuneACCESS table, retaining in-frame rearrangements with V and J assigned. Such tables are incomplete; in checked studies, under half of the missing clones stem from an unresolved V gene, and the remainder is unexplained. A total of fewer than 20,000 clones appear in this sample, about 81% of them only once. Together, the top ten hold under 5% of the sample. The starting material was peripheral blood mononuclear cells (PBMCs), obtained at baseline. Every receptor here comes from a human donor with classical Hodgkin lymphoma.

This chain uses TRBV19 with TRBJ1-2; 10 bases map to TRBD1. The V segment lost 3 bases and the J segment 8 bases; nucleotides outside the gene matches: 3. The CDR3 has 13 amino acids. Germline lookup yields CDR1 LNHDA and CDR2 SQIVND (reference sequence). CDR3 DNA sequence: TGTGCCAGTAGTATCCGGACAGGGGGAGGCTACACCTTC. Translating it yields CASSIRTGGGYTF.

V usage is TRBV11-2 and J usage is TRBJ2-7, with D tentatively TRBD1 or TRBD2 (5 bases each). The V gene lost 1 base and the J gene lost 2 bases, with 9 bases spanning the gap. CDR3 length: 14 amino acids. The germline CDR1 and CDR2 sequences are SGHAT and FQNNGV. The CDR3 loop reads CASSLGRGPYEQYF. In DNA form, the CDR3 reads TGTGCCAGCAGCTTAGGTCGGGGCCCCTACGAGCAGTACTTC.

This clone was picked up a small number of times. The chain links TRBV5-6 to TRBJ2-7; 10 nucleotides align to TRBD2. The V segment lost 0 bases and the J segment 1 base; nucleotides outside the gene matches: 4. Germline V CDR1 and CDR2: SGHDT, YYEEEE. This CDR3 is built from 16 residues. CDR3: CASSLAGSGGSYEQYF. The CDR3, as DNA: TGTGCCAGCAGCTTGGCCGGTAGCGGGGGGTCCTACGAGCAGTACTTC.

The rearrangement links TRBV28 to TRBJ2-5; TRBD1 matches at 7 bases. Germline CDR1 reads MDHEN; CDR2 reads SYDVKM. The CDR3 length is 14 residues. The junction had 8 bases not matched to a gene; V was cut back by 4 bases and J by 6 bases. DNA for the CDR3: TGTGCCAGCAGTTCTACCAGACAGGGACAGACCCAGTACTTC. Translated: CASSSTRQGQTQYF.

The DNA for the CDR3 is TGTGCCAGCAGCCAAGTTTACGGTTTTTTTCAGGGGGCCGAGGGGGATACGCAGTATTTT. This encodes CASSQVYGFFQGAEGDTQYF. The V and J genes are TRBV14 and TRBJ2-3, with TRBD1 matching 8 bases. After removal of 1 base from V and 6 bases from J, the junction contained 21 bases not matched to a gene. Germline V gene sequence: CDR1 SGHDN, CDR2 FVKESK. The CDR3 contains 20 residues.

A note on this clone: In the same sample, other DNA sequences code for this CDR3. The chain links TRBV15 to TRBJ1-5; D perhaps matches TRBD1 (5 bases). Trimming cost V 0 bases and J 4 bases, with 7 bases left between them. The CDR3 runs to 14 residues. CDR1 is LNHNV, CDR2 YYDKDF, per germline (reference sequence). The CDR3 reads CATSRDGGNQPQHF. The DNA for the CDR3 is TGTGCCACCAGCAGAGACGGGGGTAATCAGCCCCAGCATTTT.

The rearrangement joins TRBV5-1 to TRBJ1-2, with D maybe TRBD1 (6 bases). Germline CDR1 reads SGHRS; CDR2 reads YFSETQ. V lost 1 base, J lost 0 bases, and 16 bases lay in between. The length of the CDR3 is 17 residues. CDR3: CASSLRGQNYANYGYTF. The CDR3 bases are TGCGCCAGCAGCTTGCGAGGACAGAACTATGCTAACTATGGCTACACCTTC.

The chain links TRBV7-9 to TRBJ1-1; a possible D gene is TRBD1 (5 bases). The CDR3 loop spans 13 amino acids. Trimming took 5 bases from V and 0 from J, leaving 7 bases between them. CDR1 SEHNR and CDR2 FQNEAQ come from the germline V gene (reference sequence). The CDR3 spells CASSAGMNTEAFF. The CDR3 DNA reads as TGTGCCAGCAGCGCAGGGATGAACACTGAAGCTTTCTTT.

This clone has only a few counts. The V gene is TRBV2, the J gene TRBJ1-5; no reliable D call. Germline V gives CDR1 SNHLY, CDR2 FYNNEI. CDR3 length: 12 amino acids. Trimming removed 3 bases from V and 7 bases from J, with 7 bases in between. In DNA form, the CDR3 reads TGTGCCAGCAGTGACAAGGGACAGCCCCAGCATTTT. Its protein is CASSDKGQPQHF.

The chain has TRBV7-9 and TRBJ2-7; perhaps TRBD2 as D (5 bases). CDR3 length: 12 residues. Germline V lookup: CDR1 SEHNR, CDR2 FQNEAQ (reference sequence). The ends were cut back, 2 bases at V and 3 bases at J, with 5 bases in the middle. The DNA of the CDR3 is TGTGCCAGCAGCTTAACTAGCTACGAGCAGTACTTC. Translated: CASSLTSYEQYF.

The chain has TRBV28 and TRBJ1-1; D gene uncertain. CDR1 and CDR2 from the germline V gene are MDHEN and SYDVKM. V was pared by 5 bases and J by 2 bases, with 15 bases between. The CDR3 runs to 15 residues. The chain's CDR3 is CASSPTGEGNTEAFF. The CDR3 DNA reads TGTGCCAGCAGTCCCACCGGGGAGGGCAACACTGAAGCTTTCTTT.

The DNA of the CDR3 is TGTGCCAGCAGTGACCTGGCCGGGACAGGGGGCAACAATGAGCAGTTCTTC. Translation: CASSDLAGTGGNNEQFF. V and J are TRBV6-1 and TRBJ2-1; 12 positions match TRBD1. The junction had 8 bases not matched to a gene; V was cut back by 3 bases and J by 5 bases. The CDR3 is 17 amino acids. The germline V gene encodes CDR1 MNHNS and CDR2 SASEGT.

The DNA for the CDR3 is TGTGCCAGCAGTGAATATTTGGGCCCGACAGATACGCAGTATTTT. This codes for CASSEYLGPTDTQYF. The chain employs TRBV25-1 and TRBJ2-3; D gene uncertain. This CDR3 has 15 residues. From germline, CDR1 is MGHDK and CDR2 SYGVNS. Trimming removed 0 bases at V and 3 bases at J, with 10 bases between.

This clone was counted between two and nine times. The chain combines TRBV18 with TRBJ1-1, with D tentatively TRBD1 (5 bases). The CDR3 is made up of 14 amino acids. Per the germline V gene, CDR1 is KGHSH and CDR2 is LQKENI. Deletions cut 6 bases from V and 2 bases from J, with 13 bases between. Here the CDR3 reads CASSHDSRNTEAFF. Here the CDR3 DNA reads TGTGCCAGCTCCCACGACAGCCGAAACACTGAAGCTTTCTTT.

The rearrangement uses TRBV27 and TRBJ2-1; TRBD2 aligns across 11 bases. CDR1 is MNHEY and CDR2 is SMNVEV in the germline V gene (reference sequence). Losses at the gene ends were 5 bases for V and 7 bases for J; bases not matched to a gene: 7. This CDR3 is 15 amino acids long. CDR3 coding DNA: TGTGCCAGCAGTCTACTAGCGGGAGTGGGTAATGAGCAGTTCTTC. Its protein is CASSLLAGVGNEQFF.